This record looks at one T cell receptor (beta chain) sequence and its context. As yet, its antigen is unknown. Germline V gene sequence: CDR1 SGHRS, CDR2 YFSETQ. The CDR3 is 15 amino acids. V lost 2 bases to trimming and J lost 6 bases; unmatched junction nucleotides: 6. This sample was included in a study of cytomegalovirus exposure and HLA in healthy donors. Whole-study results and caveats: Prediction of most subjects' HLA-A and HLA-B alleles by TCR beta sequences was reportedly accurate. More clonal expansion characterized HLA-associated TCR beta chains than equally common others in a later analysis.

PCR was performed using 60 Vbeta and 13 Jbeta primers. Using immunoSEQ multiplex PCR, the repertoire was profiled, and TCRdb retains in-frame clones only, with some absent. This table has 100,000 to 150,000 clones, about 72% appearing once. The sequence was obtained from a man aged 25 to 40 in good health and CMV-seropositive. The sequencing sample was made of PBMCs. The chain recombines TRBV5-1 with TRBJ2-1, with 9 bases lining up with TRBD2. CDR3 region: CASSFGAGGVNEQFF. CDR3 sequence (DNA): TGCGCCAGCAGCTTTGGGGCGGGAGGGGTCAATGAGCAGTTCTTC.